This TCR beta chain appears in the sequencing data of a study of Ad26.COV2.S vaccination and SARS-CoV-2 variants. In the study overall: Intramuscularly, Ad26.COV2.S was given either once or twice, 56 days apart.

The treatment here: approximately 18 received Ad26.COV2.S at low or high dose, single or two shots; five or six received placebo; per-sample allocation not given. The samples date from day 63 after the first vaccine or placebo injection. Vaccination used an Ad26 vector expressing Wuhan-strain SARS-CoV-2 spike. The CDR3 covers 19 residues. The germline V gene encodes CDR1 MNHNS and CDR2 SASEGT. V shed 2 bases and J shed 3 bases, with 24 bases lying between them. TCRdb's table, derived via immunoSEQ multiplex PCR, lists solely in-frame clones and lacks some. The profile shows more than 300,000 clones, 86% of them singletons.

This sequence was found in a person aged 18 to 65 who received the Ad26.COV2.S COVID-19 vaccine or a placebo. The sequenced sample was peripheral blood, obtained in a trial of Ad26.COV2.S vaccine versus placebo. The chain uses TRBV6-1 and TRBJ2-3; D ambiguous. CDR3 coding DNA: TGTGCCAGCAGTGAATATAGGTTCAGCAGCTCTATAGAGACAGATACGCAGTATTTT. Its protein product is CASSEYRFSSSIETDTQYF.